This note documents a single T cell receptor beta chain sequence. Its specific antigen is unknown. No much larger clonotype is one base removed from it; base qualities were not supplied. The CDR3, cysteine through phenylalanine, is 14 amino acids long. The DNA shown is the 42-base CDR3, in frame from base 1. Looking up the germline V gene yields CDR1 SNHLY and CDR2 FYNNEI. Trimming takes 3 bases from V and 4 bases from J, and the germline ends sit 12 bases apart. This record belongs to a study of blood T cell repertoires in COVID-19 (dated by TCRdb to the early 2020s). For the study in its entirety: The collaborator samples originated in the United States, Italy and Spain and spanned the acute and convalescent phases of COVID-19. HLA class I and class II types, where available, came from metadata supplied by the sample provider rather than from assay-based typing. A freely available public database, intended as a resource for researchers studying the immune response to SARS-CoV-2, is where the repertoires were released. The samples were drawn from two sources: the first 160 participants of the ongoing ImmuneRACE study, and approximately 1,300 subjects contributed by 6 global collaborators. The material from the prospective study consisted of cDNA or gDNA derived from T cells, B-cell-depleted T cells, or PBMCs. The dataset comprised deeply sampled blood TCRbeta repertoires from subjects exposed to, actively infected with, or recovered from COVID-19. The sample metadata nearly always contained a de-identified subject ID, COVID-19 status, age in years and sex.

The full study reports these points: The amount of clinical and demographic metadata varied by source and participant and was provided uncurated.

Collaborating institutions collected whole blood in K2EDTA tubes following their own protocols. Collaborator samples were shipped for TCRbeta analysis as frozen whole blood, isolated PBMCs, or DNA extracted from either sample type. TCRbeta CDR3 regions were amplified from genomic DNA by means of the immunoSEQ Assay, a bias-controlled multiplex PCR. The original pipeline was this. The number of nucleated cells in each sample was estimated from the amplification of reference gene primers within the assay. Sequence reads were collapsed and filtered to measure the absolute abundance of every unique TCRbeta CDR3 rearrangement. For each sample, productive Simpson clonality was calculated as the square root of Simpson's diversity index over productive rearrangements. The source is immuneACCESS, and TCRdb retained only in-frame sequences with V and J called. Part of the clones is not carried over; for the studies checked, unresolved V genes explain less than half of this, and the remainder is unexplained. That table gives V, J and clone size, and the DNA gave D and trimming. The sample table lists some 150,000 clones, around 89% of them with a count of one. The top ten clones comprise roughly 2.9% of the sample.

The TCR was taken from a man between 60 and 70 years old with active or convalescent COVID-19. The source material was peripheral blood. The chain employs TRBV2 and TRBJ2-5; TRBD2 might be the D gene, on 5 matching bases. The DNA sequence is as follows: TGTGCCAGCAGTGAGGTCCGGGGTGGAGAGACCCAGTACTTC. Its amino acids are CASSEVRGGETQYF.